Detailed here is one TCR beta chain. CDR3 length: 17 amino acids. Germline CDR1 SGHRS, CDR2 YFSETQ. V lost 1 base to trimming and J lost 0 bases, with 16 bases between them. Combining a sample-barcoded 5' primer with a J-beta primer mix, a second PCR ran for about 7 to 11 cycles. MiXCR, run by TCRdb on the 5' RACE reads, gives a single entry per CDR3 protein. Here the sample spans approximately 900,000 distinct CDR3 sequences, 40% to 60% being singletons. This entry comes from a study of blood T cells in healthy people across ages. The chain links TRBV5-1 to TRBJ1-1; the D gene is possibly TRBD1 (5 bases). The receptor's source is a man aged 25-40 years in good health. The sequenced sample was blood. CDR3 sequence: CASSLSLGGGMNTEAFF. The CDR3 coding sequence is TGCGCCAGCAGCTTGTCCCTGGGGGGGGGTATGAACACTGAAGCTTTCTTT.